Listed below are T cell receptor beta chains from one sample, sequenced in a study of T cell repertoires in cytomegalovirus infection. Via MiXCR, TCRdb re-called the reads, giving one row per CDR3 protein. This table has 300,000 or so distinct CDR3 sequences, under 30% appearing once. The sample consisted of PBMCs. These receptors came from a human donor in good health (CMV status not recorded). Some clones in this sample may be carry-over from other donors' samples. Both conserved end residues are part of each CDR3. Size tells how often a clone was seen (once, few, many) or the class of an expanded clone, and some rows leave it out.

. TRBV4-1 CASSLPTGTLNTEAFF
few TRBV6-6 CATRGRGGEQFF
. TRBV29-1 CSVAVAGNTDTQYF
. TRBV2 CASNSGTGASYEQYF
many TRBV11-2 CASSIGQSRETQYF
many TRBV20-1 CSATETGAVYTF
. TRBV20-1 CSAPRTGVDEQFF
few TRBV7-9 CASSDSRALGYTF
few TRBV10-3 CAISGSGGLDEQYF
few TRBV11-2 CASSGHGTDGYTF
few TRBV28 CASSLTGDFYEQYF
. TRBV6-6 CASSLRDLPSGGYTF
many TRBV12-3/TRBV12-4 CASSRGGPGTEAFF
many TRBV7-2 CASSLRQGTEAFF
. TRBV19 CASSIVPRLAGGRDTQYF
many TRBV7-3 CASSLWIKETQYF
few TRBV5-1 CASSPGTAGNTIYF
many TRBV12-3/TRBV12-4 CASSLGGPEGNSPLHF
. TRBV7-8 CASSRERTGGTQYF
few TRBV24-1 CATSDPRAASYEQYF
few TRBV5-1 CASSLVPPTGGLNTGELFF
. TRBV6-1 CASSSTEGNSPLHF
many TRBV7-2 CASSPERHEQFF
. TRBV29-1 CSVLGPTRVTEAFF
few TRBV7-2 CASSSSYSLVGGSF
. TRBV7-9 CASSLVPLGADTQYF
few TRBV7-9 CASSSYRGPEGNQPQHF
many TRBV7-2 CASSKRTSPYEQYF
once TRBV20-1 CSARRAARDTDTQYF
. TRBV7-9 CASSLAIDYGYTF
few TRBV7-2 CASSHGGYGANVLTF
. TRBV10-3 CASSPGLATTDTQYF
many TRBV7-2 CASSLGGGLYEQYF
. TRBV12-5 CASGLNDNEQFF
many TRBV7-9 CASSSNRGIMNTEAFF
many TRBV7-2 CASRQDSLTNYGYTF
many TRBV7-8 CASSSVGANTEAFF
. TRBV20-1 CSARDGVTGGGDGYTF
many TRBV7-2 CASSPRGRVTEAFF
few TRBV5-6 CASSLDSRGRTEAFF
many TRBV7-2 CASYFSGLTPITDTQYF
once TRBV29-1 CSVEDSRSGEAFF
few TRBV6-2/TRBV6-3 CASSYSIPIGISYEQYF
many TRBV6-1 CASSPDRARHNEQFF
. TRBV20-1 CSARSSGRVGTGELFF
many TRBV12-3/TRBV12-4 CASSFWQGNYGYTF
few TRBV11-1 CASSFRALSLEAFF
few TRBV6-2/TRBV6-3 CASTQSFEQYF
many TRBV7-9 CASSSHRGRDEQFF
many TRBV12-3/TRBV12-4 CASKTGDEQFF
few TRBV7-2 CASSLRQTGELFF
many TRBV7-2 CASRTSSASTDTQYF
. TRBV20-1 CSARDRRVTDTQYF